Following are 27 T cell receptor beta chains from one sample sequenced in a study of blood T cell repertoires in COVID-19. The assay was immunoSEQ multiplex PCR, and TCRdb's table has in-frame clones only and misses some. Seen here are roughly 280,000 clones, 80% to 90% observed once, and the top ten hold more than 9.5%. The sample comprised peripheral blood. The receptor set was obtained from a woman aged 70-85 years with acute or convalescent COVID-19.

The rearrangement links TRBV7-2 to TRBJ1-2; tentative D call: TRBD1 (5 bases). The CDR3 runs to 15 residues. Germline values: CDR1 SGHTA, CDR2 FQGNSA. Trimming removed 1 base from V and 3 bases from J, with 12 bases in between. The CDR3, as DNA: TGTGCCAGCAGCTTAGGGCGGGGCGGGCACTATGGCTACACCTTC. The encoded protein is CASSLGRGGHYGYTF.

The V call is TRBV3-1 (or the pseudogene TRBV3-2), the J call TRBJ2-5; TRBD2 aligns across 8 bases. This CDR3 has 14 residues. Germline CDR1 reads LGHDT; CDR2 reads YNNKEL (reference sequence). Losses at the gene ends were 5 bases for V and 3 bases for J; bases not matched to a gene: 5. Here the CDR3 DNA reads TGTGCCAGCAGCTCCTTAGCGGGGAAAGAGACCCAGTACTTC. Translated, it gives CASSSLAGKETQYF.

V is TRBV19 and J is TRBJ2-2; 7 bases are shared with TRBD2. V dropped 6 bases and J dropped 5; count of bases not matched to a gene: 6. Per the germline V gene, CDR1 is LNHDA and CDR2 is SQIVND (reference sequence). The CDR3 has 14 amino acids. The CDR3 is CASRPGLTTGELFF. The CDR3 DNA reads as TGTGCCAGTAGGCCGGGACTAACAACCGGGGAGCTGTTTTTT.

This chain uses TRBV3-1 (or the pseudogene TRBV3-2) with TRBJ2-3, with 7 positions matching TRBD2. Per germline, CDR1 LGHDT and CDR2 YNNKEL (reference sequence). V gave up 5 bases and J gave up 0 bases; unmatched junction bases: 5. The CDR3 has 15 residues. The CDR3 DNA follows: TGTGCCAGCAGCTCTAGCGGAATGAGCACAGATACGCAGTATTTT. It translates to CASSSSGMSTDTQYF.

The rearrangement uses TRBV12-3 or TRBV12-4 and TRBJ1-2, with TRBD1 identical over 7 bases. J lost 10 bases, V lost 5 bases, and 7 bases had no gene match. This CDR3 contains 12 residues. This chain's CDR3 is CASSPGTVSYTF. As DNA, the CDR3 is TGTGCCAGCAGTCCCGGGACAGTCTCCTACACCTTC.

CDR3: CSVAGAERGYTF. CDR3 nucleotide sequence: TGCAGCGTTGCTGGGGCGGAAAGAGGCTACACCTTC. The chain combines TRBV29-1 with TRBJ1-2; TRBD1 is a possible D gene (5 bases). Between the trimmed V and J ends, which lost 4 bases and 8 bases, there was a span of 14 bases. CDR1 SQVTM and CDR2 ANQGSEA come from the germline V gene. CDR3 length: 12 amino acids.

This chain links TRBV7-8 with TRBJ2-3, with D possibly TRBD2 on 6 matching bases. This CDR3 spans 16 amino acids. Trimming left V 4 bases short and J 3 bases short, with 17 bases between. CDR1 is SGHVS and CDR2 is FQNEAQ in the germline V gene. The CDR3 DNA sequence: TGTGCCAGCAGCTCCGTCAGGCCCGGGGGTACAGATACGCAGTATTTT. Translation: CASSSVRPGGTDTQYF.

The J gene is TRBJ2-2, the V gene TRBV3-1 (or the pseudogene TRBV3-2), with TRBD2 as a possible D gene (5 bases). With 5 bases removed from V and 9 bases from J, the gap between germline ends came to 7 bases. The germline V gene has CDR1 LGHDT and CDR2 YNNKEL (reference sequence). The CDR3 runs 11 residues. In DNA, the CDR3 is TGTGCCAGCAGCGAGGGCAGGGAGCTGTTTTTT. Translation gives CASSEGRELFF.

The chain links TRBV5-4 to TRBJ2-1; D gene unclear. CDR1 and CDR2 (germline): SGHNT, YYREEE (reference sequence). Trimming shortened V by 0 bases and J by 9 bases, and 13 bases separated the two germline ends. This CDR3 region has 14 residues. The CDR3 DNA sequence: TGTGCCAGCAGCTTGGGGATGTCCGGCGGTGAGCAGTTCTTC. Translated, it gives CASSLGMSGGEQFF.

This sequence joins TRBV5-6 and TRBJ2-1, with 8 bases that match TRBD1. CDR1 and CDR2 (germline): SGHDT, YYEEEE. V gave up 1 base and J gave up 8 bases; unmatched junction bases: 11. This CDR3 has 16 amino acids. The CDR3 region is CASSLRRTGFLHEQFF. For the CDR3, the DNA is TGTGCCAGCAGCTTGCGAAGGACAGGGTTTCTTCATGAGCAGTTCTTC. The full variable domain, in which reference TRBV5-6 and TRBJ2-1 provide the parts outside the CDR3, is DAGVTQSPTHLIKTRGQQVTLRCSPKSGHDTVSWYQQALGQGPQFIFQYYEEEERQRGNFPDRFSGHQFPNYSSELNVNALLLGDSALYLCASSLRRTGFLHEQFFGPGTRLTVL.

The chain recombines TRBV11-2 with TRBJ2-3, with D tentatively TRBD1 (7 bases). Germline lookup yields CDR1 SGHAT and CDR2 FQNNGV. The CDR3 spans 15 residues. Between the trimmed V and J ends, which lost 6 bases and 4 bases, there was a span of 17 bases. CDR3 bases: TGTGCCAGCAGTTACCACAGGGGAGGAGCAGATACGCAGTATTTT. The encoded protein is CASSYHRGGADTQYF.

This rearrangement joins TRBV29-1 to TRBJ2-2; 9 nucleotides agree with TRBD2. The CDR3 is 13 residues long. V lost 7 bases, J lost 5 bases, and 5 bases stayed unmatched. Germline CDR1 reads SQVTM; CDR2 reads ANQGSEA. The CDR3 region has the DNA TGCAGCGCTGGGGGACTAGCAACCGGGGAGCTGTTTTTT. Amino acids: CSAGGLATGELFF.

The CDR3 loop is CASSLSGGANVLTF. CDR3 in DNA: TGTGCCAGCAGTTTATCCGGGGGGGCCAACGTCCTGACTTTC. The V call is TRBV6-6, the J call TRBJ2-6, with no clear D. The CDR3 is 14 residues long. Trimming pared 4 bases from V and 4 bases from J, leaving 8 bases between. Germline CDR1 MNHNY, CDR2 SVGAGI (reference sequence).

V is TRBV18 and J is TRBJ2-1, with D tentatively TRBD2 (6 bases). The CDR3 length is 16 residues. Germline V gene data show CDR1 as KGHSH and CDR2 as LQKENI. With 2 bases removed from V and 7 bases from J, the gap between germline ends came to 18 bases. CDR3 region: CASSPGAQGGRNEQFF. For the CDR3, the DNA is TGTGCCAGCTCACCAGGTGCCCAGGGTGGGAGGAATGAGCAGTTCTTC. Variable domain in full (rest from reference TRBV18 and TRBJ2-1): NAGVMQNPRHLVRRRGQEARLRCSPMKGHSHVYWYRQLPEEGLKFMVYLQKENIIDESGMPKERFSAEFPKEGPSILRIQQVVRGDSAAYFCASSPGAQGGRNEQFFGPGTRLTVL.

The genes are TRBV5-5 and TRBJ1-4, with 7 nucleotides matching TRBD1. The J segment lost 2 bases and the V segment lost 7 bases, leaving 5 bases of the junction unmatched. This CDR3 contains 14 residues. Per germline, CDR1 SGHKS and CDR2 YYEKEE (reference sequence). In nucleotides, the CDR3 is TGTGCCAGCGGATACAGGGGCACTAATGAAAAACTGTTTTTT. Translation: CASGYRGTNEKLFF.

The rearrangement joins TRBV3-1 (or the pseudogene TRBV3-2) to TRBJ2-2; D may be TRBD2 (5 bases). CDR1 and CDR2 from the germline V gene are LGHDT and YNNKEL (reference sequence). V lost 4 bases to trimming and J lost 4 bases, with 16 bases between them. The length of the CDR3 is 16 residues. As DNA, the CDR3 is TGTGCCAGCAGCCGGCGGGCGATAGGGCGCACCGGGGAGCTGTTTTTT. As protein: CASSRRAIGRTGELFF.

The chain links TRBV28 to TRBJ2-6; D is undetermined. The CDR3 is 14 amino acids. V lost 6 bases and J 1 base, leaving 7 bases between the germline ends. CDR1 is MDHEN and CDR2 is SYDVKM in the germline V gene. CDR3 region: CASSSLSGANVLTF. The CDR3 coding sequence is TGTGCCAGCAGCTCCTTGTCTGGGGCCAACGTCCTGACTTTC.

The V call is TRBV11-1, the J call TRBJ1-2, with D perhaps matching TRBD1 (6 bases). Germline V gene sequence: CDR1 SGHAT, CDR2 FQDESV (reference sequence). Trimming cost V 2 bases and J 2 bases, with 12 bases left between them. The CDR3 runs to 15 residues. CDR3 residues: CASSLQGSQNYGYTF. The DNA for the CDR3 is TGTGCCAGCAGCTTACAGGGGAGTCAGAACTATGGCTACACCTTC.

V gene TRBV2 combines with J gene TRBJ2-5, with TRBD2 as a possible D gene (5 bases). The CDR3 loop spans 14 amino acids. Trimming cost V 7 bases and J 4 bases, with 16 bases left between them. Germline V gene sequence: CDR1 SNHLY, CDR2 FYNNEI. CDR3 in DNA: TGTGCCAGCAAAGAACTAGGACGGGGAGAGACCCAGTACTTC. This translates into CASKELGRGETQYF.

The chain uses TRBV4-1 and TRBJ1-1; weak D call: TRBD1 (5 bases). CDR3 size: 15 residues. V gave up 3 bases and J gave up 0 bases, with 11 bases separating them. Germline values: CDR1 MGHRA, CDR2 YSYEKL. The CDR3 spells CASSQRDGMNTEAFF. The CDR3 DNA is TGCGCCAGCAGCCAGCGGGACGGGATGAACACTGAAGCTTTCTTT.

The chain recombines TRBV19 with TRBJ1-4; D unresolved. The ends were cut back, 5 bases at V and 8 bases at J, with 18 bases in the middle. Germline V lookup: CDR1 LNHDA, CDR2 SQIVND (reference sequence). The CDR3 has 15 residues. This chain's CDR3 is CASSAPGLRAEKLFF. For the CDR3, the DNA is TGTGCCAGTAGTGCCCCGGGCCTGAGGGCAGAAAAACTGTTTTTT.

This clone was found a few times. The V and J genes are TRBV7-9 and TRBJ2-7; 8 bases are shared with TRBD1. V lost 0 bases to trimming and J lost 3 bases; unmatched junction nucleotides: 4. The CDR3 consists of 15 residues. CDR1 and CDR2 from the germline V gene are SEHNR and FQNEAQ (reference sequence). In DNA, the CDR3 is TGTGCCAGCAGCTTAGCGCTCAGGGGGCTCTACGAGCAGTACTTC. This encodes CASSLALRGLYEQYF.

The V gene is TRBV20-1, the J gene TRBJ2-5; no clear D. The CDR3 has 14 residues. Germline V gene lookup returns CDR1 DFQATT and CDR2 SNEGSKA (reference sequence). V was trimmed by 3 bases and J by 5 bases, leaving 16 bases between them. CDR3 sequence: CSASTLSRRETQYF. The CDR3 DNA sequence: TGCAGTGCTAGTACCCTAAGTAGGCGGGAGACCCAGTACTTC.

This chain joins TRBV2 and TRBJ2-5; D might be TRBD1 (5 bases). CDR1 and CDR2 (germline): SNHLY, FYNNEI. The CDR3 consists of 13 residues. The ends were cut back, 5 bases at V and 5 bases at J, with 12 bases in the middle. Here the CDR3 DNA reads TGTGCCAGCAGTTCAGGGCGGTGGGAGACCCAGTACTTC. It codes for CASSSGRWETQYF.

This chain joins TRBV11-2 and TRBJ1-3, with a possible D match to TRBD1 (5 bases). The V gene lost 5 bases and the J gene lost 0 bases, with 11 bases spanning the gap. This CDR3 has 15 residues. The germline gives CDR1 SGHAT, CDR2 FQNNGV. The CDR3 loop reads CASSRQSVSGNTIYF. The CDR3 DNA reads TGTGCCAGCAGCCGACAGAGTGTCTCTGGAAACACCATATATTTT.

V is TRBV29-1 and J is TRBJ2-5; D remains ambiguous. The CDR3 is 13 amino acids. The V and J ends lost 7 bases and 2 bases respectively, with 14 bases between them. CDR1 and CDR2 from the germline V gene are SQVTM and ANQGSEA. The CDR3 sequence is CSAIRAPQETQYF. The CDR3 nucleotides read TGCAGCGCCATTCGAGCCCCACAAGAGACCCAGTACTTC.

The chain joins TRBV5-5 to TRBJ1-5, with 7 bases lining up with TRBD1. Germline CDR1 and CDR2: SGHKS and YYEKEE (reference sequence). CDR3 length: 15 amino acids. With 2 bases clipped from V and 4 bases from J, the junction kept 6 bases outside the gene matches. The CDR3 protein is CASSFSPTGNQPQHF. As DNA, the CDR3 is TGTGCCAGCAGCTTTTCCCCGACAGGGAATCAGCCCCAGCATTTT.